This T cell receptor (beta chain) was captured by sequencing in a study of T cell responses to AZD1222 COVID-19 vaccine (dated by TCRdb to 2020 to 2022). About the investigation overall: AZD1222 recipients given second doses at about 4 weeks or at about 12 weeks were pooled, since spike-specific TCR depth and breadth were not found to differ between the two schedules. TCR sequencing covered 233 trial participants: nearly 210 given two doses of AZD1222 and 26 given two doses of MenACWY control vaccine. Trial participants were enrolled by age into subgroups of 18-55, 56-69 and 70-plus years, and around 140, 26 and 57 TCR-sequenced participants, respectively, were included in these subgroups. Overall results and qualifications from the work: The vaccine-associated CD4 TCRs covered the entire spike protein, and the dominant responses fell in regions 160-218 and 743-854. Because no day 14 peak-response samples were available, repertoires were characterized only after the peak T cell response. Epitopes outside the regions mutated in the B.1.351 and B.1.1.7 variants were reportedly recognized by nearly half of the unique spike-specific TCRs. Participants were mostly white British and included more females than males, and it was suggested by the authors that clonal diversity may have been underestimated. Conclusions about previously exposed vaccinees were limited because only six or seven AZD1222 recipients were SARS-CoV-2 seropositive at baseline. In the small 56-69-year group, the increase in depth fell short of significance, most likely because of low power. A significant rise in spike-specific TCR breadth and depth was observed after two AZD1222 doses relative to day 0 and relative to MenACWY recipients.

The CDR3 regions of human TCRbeta chains were subjected to immunosequencing. From the authors' description of their analysis: TCRs in the repertoires were compared against a reference library of SARS-CoV-2-specific TCRs that had been generated with the MIRA antigen-specificity platform. Breadth meant the fraction of unique TCRs that were SARS-CoV-2-associated, whereas depth meant the fraction of total T cells that were SARS-CoV-2-associated. Using the MIRA data, every spike-specific TCR was mapped to the spike region that the TCR reacted to and assigned to either a CD4 or a CD8 class. Log10-transformed breadth and depth values were compared by one-way ANOVA with Sidak's multiple comparisons tests. TCRdb re-hosts the immuneACCESS table, in-frame sequences only. Its copies lack some clones; in the studies checked, an unresolved V gene accounts for under half of them, and the cause for the rest is not known. The V and J calls and clone size come from that table; D and trimming were worked out from the DNA. Counted in this sample were over 130,000 clones; roughly 91% of them appeared once. Clones ranked in the top ten supply 5.1% of the sample.

Remarks on this clone: The specificity of this receptor is unknown. Base quality data are lacking; no much larger clone is found one base away.

Including cysteine and phenylalanine, the CDR3 has 13 amino acids. Of the read, only the CDR3 DNA is kept; its 39 bases are in frame from base 1. Reading the germline V gene (reference sequence) gives CDR1 LGHDT and CDR2 YNNKEL. The junction carries 9 bases between V and J, which are trimmed by 2 bases and 7 bases respectively. The time point label, as the study defines it: baseline before first vaccination. Vaccinee samples were obtained from the UK trials COV001 and COV002, which included a single-blind randomized controlled phase 2/3 trial of AZD1222 (ChAdOx1 nCoV-19) in healthy adults. For TCRbeta chain sequencing, PBMC samples were collected from trial participants at day 0 and at day 28 after the second dose.

This receptor was identified in an adult in good health. The sequenced sample was peripheral blood, obtained on day 0 of AZD1222 vaccination. The V and J segments used are TRBV3-1 (or the pseudogene TRBV3-2) and TRBJ1-5; the D gene cannot be resolved reliably. At the DNA level, the sequence is TGTGCCAGCAGCCAAATCGGTGGGCAGCCCCAGCATTTT. This is translated as CASSQIGGQPQHF.